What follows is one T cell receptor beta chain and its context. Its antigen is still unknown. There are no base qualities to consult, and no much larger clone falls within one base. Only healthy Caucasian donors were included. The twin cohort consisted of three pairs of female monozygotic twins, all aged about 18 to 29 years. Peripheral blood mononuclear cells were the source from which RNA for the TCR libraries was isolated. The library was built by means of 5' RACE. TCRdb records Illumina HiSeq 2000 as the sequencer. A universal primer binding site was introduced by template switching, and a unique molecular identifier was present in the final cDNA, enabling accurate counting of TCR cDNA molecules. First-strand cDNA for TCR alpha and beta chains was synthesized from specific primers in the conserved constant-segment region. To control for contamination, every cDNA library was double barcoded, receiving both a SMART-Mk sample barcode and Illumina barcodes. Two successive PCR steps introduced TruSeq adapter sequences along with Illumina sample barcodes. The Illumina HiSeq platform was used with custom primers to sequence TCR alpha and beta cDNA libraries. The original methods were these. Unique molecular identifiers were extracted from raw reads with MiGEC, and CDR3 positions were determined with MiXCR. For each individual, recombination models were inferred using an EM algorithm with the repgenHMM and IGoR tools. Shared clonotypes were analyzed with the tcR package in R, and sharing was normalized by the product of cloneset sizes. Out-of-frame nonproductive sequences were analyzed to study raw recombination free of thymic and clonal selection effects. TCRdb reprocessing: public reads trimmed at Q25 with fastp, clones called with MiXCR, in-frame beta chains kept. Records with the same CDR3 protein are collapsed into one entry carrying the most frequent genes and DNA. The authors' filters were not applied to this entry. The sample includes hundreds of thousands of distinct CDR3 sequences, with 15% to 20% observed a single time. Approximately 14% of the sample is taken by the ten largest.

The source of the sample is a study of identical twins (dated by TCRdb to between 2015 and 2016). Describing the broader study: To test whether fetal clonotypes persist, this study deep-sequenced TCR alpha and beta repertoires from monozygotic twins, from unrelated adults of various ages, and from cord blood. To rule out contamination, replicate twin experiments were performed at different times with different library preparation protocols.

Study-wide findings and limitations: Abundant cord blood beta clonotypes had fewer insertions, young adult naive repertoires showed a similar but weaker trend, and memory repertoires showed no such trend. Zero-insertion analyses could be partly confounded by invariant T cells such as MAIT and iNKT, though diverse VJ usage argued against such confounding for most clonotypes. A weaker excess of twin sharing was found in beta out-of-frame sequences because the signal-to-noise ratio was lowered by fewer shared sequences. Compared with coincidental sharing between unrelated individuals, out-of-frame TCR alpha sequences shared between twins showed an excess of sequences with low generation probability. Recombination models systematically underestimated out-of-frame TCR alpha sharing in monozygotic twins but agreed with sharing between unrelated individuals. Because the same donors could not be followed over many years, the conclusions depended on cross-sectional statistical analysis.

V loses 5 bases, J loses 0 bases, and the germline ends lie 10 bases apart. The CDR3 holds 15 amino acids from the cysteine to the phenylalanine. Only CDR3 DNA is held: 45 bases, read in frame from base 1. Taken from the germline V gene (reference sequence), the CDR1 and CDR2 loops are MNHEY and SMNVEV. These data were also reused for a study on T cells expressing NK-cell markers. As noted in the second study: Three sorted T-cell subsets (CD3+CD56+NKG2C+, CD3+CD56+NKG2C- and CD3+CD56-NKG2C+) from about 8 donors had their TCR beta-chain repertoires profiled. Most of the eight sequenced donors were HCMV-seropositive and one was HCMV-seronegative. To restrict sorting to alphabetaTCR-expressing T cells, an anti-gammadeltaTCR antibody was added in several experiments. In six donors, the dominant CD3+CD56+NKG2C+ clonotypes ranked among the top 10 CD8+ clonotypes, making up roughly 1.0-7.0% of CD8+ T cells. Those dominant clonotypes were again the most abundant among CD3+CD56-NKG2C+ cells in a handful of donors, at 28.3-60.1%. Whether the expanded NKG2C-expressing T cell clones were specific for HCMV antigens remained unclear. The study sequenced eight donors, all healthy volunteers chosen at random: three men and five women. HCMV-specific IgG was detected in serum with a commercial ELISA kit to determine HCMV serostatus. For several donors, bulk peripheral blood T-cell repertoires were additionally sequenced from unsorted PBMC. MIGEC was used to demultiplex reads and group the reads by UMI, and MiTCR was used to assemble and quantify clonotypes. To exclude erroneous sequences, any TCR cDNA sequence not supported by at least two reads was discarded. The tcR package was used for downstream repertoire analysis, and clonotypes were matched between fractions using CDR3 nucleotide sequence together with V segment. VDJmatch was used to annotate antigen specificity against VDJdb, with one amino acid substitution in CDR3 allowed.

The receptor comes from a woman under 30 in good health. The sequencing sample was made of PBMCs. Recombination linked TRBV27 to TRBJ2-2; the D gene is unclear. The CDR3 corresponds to CASSPSLANTGELFF. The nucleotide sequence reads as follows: TGTGCCAGCAGTCCTTCCCTCGCGAACACCGGGGAGCTGTTTTTT.